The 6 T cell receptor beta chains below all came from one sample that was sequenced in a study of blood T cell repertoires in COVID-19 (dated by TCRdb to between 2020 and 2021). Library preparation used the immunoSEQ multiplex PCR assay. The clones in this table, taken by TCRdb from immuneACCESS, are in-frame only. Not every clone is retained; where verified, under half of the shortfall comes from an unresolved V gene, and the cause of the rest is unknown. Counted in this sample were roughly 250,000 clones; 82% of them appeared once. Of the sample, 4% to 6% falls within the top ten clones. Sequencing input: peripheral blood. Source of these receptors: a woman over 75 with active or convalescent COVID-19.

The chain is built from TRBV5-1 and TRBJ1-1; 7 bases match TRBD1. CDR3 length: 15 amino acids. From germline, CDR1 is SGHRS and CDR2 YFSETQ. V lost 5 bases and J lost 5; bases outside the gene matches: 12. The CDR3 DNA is TGCGCCAGCAGGATAACAGGGGAATGGCAGACTGAAGCTTTCTTT. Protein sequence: CASRITGEWQTEAFF.

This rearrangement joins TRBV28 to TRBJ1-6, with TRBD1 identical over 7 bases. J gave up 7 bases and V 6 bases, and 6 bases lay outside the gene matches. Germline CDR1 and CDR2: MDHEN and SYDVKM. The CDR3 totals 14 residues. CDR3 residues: CASRVDRVNSPLHF. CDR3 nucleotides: TGTGCCAGCAGGGTCGACAGGGTCAATTCACCCCTCCACTTT.

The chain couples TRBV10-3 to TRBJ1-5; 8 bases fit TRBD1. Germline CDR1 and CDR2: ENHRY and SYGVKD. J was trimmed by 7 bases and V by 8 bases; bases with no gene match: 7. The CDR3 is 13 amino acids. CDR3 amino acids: CAIQMDRAQPQHF. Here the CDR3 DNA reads TGTGCCATCCAGATGGACAGGGCGCAGCCCCAGCATTTT.

As DNA, the CDR3 is TGTGCCACCAGAGGGACTTTCAATCAGCCCCAGCATTTT. Amino acid sequence: CATRGTFNQPQHF. This rearrangement joins TRBV28 to TRBJ1-5, with D possibly matching TRBD1 (5 bases). This CDR3 has 13 residues. Trimming took 10 bases from V and 3 from J, leaving 13 bases between them. The V gene's germline CDR1 is MDHEN and CDR2 SYDVKM.

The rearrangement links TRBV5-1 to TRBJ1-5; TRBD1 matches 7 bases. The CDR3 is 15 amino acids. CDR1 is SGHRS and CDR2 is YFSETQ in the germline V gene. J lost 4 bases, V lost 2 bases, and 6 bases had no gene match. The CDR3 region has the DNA TGCGCCAGCAGCTTAGAAGGGGGCGGGAATCAGCCCCAGCATTTT. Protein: CASSLEGGGNQPQHF.

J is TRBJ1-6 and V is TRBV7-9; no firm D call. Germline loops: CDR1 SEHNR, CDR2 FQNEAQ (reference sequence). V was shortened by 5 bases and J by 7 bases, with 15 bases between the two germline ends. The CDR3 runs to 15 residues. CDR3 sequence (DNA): TGTGCCAGCAGCGAGGAGGGCGTGGGGAATTCACCCCTCCACTTT. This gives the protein CASSEEGVGNSPLHF. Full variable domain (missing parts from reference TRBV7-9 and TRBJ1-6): DTGVSQNPRHKITKRGQNVTFRCDPISEHNRLYWYRQTLGQGPEFLTYFQNEAQLEKSRLLSDRFSAERPKGSFSTLEIQRTEQGDSAMYLCASSEEGVGNSPLHFGNGTRLTVT.